The 17 T cell receptor beta chains below were found in one sample sequenced in a study of cytomegalovirus exposure and HLA in healthy donors (dated by TCRdb to about 2017). Receptors were amplified or captured by the immunoSEQ multiplex PCR assay. The multiplex PCR relied on a mix of 60 forward primers for TCR Vbeta segments and 13 reverse primers for TCR Jbeta segments. TCRdb took over this immuneACCESS table, retaining in-frame rearrangements with V and J assigned. Such tables are incomplete; in checked studies, under half of the missing clones stem from an unresolved V gene, and the remainder is unexplained. Here the sample has hundreds of thousands of clones; roughly 82% occur a single time. Of the sample, approximately 6.5% falls within the top ten clones. Sequencing input: PBMCs. These receptors were obtained from a man aged 35 to 55 in good health and CMV-seropositive.

V and J are TRBV7-6 and TRBJ2-7, with D possibly TRBD1 on 8 matching bases. Between the trimmed V and J ends, which lost 5 bases and 6 bases, there was a span of 17 bases. Germline CDR1 SGHVS, CDR2 FNYEAQ. This CDR3 has 14 residues. The CDR3 sequence: CASSPTQGEGEQYF. CDR3 DNA sequence: TGTGCCAGCAGCCCAACACAGGGGGAGGGCGAGCAGTACTTC.

The chain combines TRBV11-3 with TRBJ2-1; 9 nucleotides line up with TRBD2. Germline assignment: CDR1 SGHNT and CDR2 YENEEA. The V gene end was trimmed by 4 bases and the J gene end by 7 bases; junction bases not matched to a gene: 14. This CDR3 is built from 17 residues. CDR3 in DNA: TGTGCCAGCAGCTACGTTCTGGGCGGGAGGGCCGGGAATGAGCAGTTCTTC. Its translation is CASSYVLGGRAGNEQFF.

The J gene is TRBJ2-7, the V gene TRBV6-6; D remains unclear. This CDR3 has 13 residues. The ends were cut back, 6 bases at V and 0 bases at J, with 9 bases in the middle. Germline V gene sequence: CDR1 MNHNY, CDR2 SVGAGI (reference sequence). CDR3 coding DNA: TGTGCCAGCAGACCGACTGGCTCCTACGAGCAGTACGTC. Its translation is CASRPTGSYEQYV.

The chain recombines TRBV5-1 with TRBJ2-1; 9 nucleotides align to TRBD2. V was clipped by 3 bases and J by 4 bases; unmatched bases: 5. The CDR3 length is 15 residues. From germline, CDR1 is SGHRS and CDR2 YFSETQ. CDR3 residues: CASSSAGGPYNEQFF. The CDR3 DNA sequence: TGCGCCAGCAGCTCGGCGGGAGGGCCTTACAATGAGCAGTTCTTC.

The V and J genes are TRBV11-3 and TRBJ1-4; the match to TRBD1 covers 12 bases. The CDR3 is 17 amino acids. Germline V gene lookup returns CDR1 SGHNT and CDR2 YENEEA. J was trimmed by 9 bases and V by 1 base; bases with no gene match: 9. The CDR3 DNA sequence: TGTGCCAGCAGCTTAGGCTTTCGGGACAGGGGGCAACAAAAACTGTTTTTT. It yields the protein CASSLGFRDRGQQKLFF.

The J gene is TRBJ1-4, the V gene TRBV19, with D tentatively TRBD1 (6 bases). CDR3 length: 13 amino acids. The germline gives CDR1 LNHDA, CDR2 SQIVND (reference sequence). V was clipped by 7 bases and J by 7 bases, with 13 bases between them. The CDR3 loop is CASTGAGAEKLFF. CDR3 DNA sequence: TGTGCCAGTACGGGTGCGGGGGCTGAAAAACTGTTTTTT.

The chain couples TRBV27 to TRBJ2-3; no definite D call. The germline V gene has CDR1 MNHEY and CDR2 SMNVEV (reference sequence). Trimming took off 2 bases at V and 0 bases at J, with 18 bases between the two ends. The CDR3 is 18 residues long. CDR3 nucleotides: TGTGCCAGCAGTTTAGACCCCCGACGGAGAGAGAGCACAGATACGCAGTATTTT. Its translation is CASSLDPRRRESTDTQYF.

This sequence joins TRBV6-5 and TRBJ1-1, with D hard to call. CDR1 is MNHEY, CDR2 SVGAGI, per germline. V was pared by 3 bases and J by 3 bases, with 17 bases between. This CDR3 is 16 amino acids long. CDR3 sequence (DNA): TGTGCCAGCAGTTATAATATATTATGGCGGGACACTGAAGCTTTCTTT. Encoded protein: CASSYNILWRDTEAFF.

The chain employs TRBV7-3 and TRBJ2-7, with 7 bases matching TRBD1. The germline V gene has CDR1 SGHTA and CDR2 FQGTGA. V lost 5 bases to trimming and J lost 3 bases; unmatched junction nucleotides: 4. The CDR3 sequence is 13 residues long. Here the CDR3 DNA reads TGTGCCAGCAGCACCCGACAGGGCTACGAGCAGTACTTC. It encodes CASSTRQGYEQYF.

Only one count was recorded for this clone. The chain joins TRBV7-8 to TRBJ2-2; D is unresolved. The germline CDR1 and CDR2 sequences are SGHVS and FQNEAQ. The CDR3 length is 14 residues. V dropped 0 bases and J dropped 4 bases, with 6 bases sitting between them. CDR3 region: CASSLASVTGELFF. In DNA form, the CDR3 reads TGTGCCAGCAGCTTAGCGAGTGTCACCGGGGAGCTGTTTTTT. The full variable domain, rest sourced from reference TRBV7-8 and TRBJ2-2, is GAGVSQSPRYKVAKRGQDVALRCDPISGHVSLFWYQQALGQGPEFLTYFQNEAQLDKSGLPSDRFFAERPEGSVSTLKIQRTQQEDSAVYLCASSLASVTGELFFGEGSRLTVL.

The gene calls are TRBV5-1 and TRBJ2-1, with 7 bases aligning to TRBD2. The CDR3 covers 18 residues. Unmatched junction bases numbered 9, after V lost 0 bases and J lost 0 bases. Looked up from germline, CDR1 is SGHRS and CDR2 is YFSETQ. CDR3 loop: CASSLGRLAAGSYNEQFF. The CDR3 DNA is TGCGCCAGCAGCTTGGGTCGGCTAGCGGCCGGCTCCTACAATGAGCAGTTCTTC.

The V call is TRBV21-1, the J call TRBJ1-1; the D call in the table, TRBD1, was not verified against the DNA. TRBV21-1 is a pseudogene segment. The CDR3 extends over 19 amino acids. The CDR3 sequence is CASSKVNAGQLPLNTEAFF. DNA of the CDR3: TGTGCCAGCAGCAAAGTGAATGCGGGACAGTTACCCTTGAACACTGAAGCTTTCTTT.

The chain has TRBV2 and TRBJ1-5; TRBD1 matches at 8 bases. With V trimmed by 4 bases and J by 4 bases, 9 bases remained unmatched. Germline CDR1 is SNHLY and CDR2 is FYNNEI. This CDR3 has 16 amino acids. The CDR3 sequence: CASSGLQGAVNQPQHF. The CDR3 DNA sequence: TGTGCCAGCAGTGGTTTGCAGGGGGCAGTAAATCAGCCCCAGCATTTT.

The J gene is TRBJ2-1, the V gene TRBV11-2; 9 nucleotides match TRBD2. Looked up from germline, CDR1 is SGHAT and CDR2 is FQNNGV. V shed 5 bases and J 2 bases; nucleotides not matched to a gene: 4. This CDR3 region has 15 residues. CDR3 in amino acids: CASSRSGRTYNEQFF. CDR3 nucleotides: TGTGCCAGCAGCCGTAGCGGGAGAACCTACAATGAGCAGTTCTTC.

The V call is TRBV4-1, the J call TRBJ2-3, with D maybe TRBD2 (6 bases). CDR1 and CDR2 (germline): MGHRA, YSYEKL. The CDR3 sequence is 16 residues long. The V and J ends lost 0 bases and 4 bases respectively, with 14 bases between them. CDR3 in DNA: TGCGCCAGCAGCCAAGATAGCGCGGGGAATGCAGATACGCAGTATTTT. Translated: CASSQDSAGNADTQYF.

The chain links TRBV6-1 to TRBJ1-2; possible D gene TRBD1, 5 bases. V shed 3 bases and J shed 4 bases, with 12 bases lying between them. The CDR3 extends over 14 amino acids. Germline V lookup: CDR1 MNHNS, CDR2 SASEGT. Here the CDR3 reads CASSDRAHGYGYTF. The CDR3 DNA sequence: TGTGCCAGCAGTGACAGGGCCCATGGCTATGGCTACACCTTC.

J is TRBJ2-1 and V is TRBV29-1; 7 bases match TRBD1. V lost 7 bases, J lost 4 bases, and 7 bases stayed unmatched. CDR3 length: 13 residues. The germline V gene encodes CDR1 SQVTM and CDR2 ANQGSEA. The CDR3 is CSAATGLYNEQFF. As DNA, the CDR3 is TGCAGCGCCGCGACAGGGTTATACAATGAGCAGTTCTTC.